The text below deals with one T cell receptor beta chain. V lost 6 bases to trimming and J lost 10 bases; unmatched junction nucleotides: 9. Per the germline V gene, CDR1 is KGHSH and CDR2 is LQKENI. The CDR3 totals 13 residues. This sample is drawn from a study of blood T cell repertoires in COVID-19. Study information: Specimens from acute and convalescent COVID-19 originated in the United States, Italy and Spain. Sample material is recorded as cDNA or gDNA derived from T cells, B-cell-depleted T cells, or PBMCs.

Under the authors' procedure: It was from reference gene primer amplification that nucleated cell counts were estimated. This table comes from immunoSEQ multiplex PCR, and its TCRdb copy is limited to in-frame clones, with some not included. That table supplies the V and J calls and clone size; D and trimming were determined from the DNA. The profile shows 200,000 to 250,000 clones, roughly 88% of them singletons. This chain links TRBV18 with TRBJ2-1; TRBD2 aligns across 7 bases. Sequenced sample: peripheral blood. This sequence was found in a man between 45 and 60 years old with active or convalescent COVID-19. The CDR3 sequence is CASSPGLGSEQFF. CDR3 DNA sequence: TGTGCCAGCTCCCCCGGACTAGGATCAGAGCAGTTCTTC.